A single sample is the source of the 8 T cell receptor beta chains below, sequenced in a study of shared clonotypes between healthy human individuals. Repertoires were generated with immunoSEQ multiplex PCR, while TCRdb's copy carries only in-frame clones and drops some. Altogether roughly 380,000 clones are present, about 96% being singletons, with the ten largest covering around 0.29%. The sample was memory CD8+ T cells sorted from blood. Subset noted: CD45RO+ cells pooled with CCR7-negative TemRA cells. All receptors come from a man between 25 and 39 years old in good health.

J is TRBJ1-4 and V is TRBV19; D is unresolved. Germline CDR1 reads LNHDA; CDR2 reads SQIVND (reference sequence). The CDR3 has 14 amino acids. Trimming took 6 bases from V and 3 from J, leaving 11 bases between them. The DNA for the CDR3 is TGTGCCAGTAGGCCGACATCTTCTAATGAAAAACTGTTTTTT. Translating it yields CASRPTSSNEKLFF.

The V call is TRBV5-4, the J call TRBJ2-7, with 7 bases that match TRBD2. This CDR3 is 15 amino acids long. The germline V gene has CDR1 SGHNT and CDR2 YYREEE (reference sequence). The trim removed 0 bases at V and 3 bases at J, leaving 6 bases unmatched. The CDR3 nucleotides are TGTGCCAGCAGCTTGGGGGAGGGTGCGGGCTACGAGCAGTACTTC. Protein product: CASSLGEGAGYEQYF.

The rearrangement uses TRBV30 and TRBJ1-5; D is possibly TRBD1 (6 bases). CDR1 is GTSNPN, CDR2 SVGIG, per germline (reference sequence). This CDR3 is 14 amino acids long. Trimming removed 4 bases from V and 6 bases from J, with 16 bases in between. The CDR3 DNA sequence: TGTGCCTGGACGTCACGGGGGGCGCGTCAGCCCCAGCATTTT. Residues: CAWTSRGARQPQHF.

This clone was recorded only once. The CDR3 reads CASSPPTLNTEAFF. The DNA of the CDR3 is TGTGCCAGCAGCCCACCGACACTGAACACTGAAGCTTTCTTT. The chain joins TRBV28 to TRBJ1-1; D is undetermined. The V gene lost 6 bases and the J gene lost 0 bases, with 11 bases spanning the gap. Germline CDR1 and CDR2: MDHEN and SYDVKM. This CDR3 comprises 14 residues.

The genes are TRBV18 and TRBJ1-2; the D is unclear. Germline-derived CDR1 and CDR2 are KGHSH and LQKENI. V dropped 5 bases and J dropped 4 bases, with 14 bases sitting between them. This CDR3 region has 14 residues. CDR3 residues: CASSTNSGRYGYTF. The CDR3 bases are TGTGCCAGCTCAACCAACAGTGGGCGCTATGGCTACACCTTC.

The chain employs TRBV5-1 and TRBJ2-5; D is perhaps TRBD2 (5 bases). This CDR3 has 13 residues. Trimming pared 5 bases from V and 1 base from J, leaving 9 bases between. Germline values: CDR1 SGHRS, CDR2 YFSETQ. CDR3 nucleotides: TGCGCCAGCAGACTAGGCTTCCAAGAGACCCAGTACTTC. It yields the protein CASRLGFQETQYF. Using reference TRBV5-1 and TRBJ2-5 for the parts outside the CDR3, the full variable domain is KAGVTQTPRYLIKTRGQQVTLSCSPISGHRSVSWYQQTPGQGLQFLFEYFSETQRNKGNFPGRFSGRQFSNSRSEMNVSTLELGDSALYLCASRLGFQETQYFGPGTRLLVL.

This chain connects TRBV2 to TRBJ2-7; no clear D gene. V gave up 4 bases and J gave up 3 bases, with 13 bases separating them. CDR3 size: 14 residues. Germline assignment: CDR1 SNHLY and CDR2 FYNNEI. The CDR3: CASSAWKGRYEQYF. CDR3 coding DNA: TGTGCCAGCAGTGCCTGGAAGGGTCGCTACGAGCAGTACTTC.

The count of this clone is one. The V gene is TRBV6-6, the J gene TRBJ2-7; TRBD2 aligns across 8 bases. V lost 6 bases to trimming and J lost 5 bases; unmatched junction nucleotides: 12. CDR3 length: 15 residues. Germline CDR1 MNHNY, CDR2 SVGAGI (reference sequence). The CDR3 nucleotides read TGTGCCAGCAGCTCCCGGGGGGGGGCCGGGAACGAGCAGTACTTC. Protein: CASSSRGGAGNEQYF.